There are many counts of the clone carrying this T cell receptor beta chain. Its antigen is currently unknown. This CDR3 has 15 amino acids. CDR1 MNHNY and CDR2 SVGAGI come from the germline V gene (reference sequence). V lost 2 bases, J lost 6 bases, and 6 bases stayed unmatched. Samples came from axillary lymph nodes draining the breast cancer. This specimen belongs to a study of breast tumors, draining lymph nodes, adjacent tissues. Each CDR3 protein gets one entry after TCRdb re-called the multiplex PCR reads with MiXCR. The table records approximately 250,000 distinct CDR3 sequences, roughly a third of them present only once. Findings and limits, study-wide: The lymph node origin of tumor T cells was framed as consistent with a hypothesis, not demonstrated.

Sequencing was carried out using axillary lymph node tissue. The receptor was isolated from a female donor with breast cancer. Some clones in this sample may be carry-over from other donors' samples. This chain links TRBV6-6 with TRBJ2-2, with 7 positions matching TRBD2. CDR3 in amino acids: CASSYREGVAGELFF. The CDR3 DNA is TGTGCCAGCAGTTACAGGGAGGGTGTGGCCGGGGAGCTGTTTTTT.